These 22 T cell receptor beta chains were all obtained from the same sample, sequenced in a study of blood T cell repertoires in COVID-19. The table came from immunoSEQ multiplex PCR; TCRdb's copy has only in-frame clones and leaves some out. The sample yields about 440,000 clones, roughly 88% seen once. Input material: peripheral blood. The receptors derive from a woman in her forties or fifties with COVID-19, enrolled during active disease.

The rearrangement uses TRBV10-1 and TRBJ2-1; 9 nucleotides line up with TRBD2. Germline CDR1 WNHNN, CDR2 SYGVQD (reference sequence). The V segment lost 2 bases and the J segment 12 bases; nucleotides outside the gene matches: 5. This CDR3 is built from 13 residues. CDR3 nucleotide sequence: TGCGCCAGCAGTGAGGGGACTAGCCCGGGGCAGTTCTTC. It encodes CASSEGTSPGQFF.

V usage is TRBV7-6 and J usage is TRBJ1-3; 8 positions agree with TRBD1. Germline trimming cut 2 bases from V and 9 bases from J; bases unmatched to any gene: 6. CDR3 length equals 14 residues. Germline lookup yields CDR1 SGHVS and CDR2 FNYEAQ. DNA of the CDR3: TGTGCCAGCAGCTTACAGGGGGCGGTCACCACCATATATTTT. Translated, it gives CASSLQGAVTTIYF. Combining the CDR3 with reference TRBV7-6 and TRBJ1-3 gives the whole variable domain GAGVSQSPRYKVTKRGQDVALRCDPISGHVSLYWYRQALGQGPEFLTYFNYEAQQDKSGLPNDRFSAERPEGSISTLTIQRTEQRDSAMYRCASSLQGAVTTIYFGEGSWLTVV.

The chain combines TRBV24-1 with TRBJ2-3, with D maybe TRBD1 (6 bases). The V gene lost 5 bases and the J gene lost 2 bases, with 13 bases spanning the gap. The germline V gene encodes CDR1 KGHDR and CDR2 SFDVKD. The CDR3 sequence is 15 residues long. CDR3: CATSGLGQITDTQYF. CDR3 DNA: TGTGCCACCAGTGGTTTAGGACAGATCACAGATACGCAGTATTTT.

This chain joins TRBV28 and TRBJ1-3; D is unresolved. CDR1 MDHEN and CDR2 SYDVKM come from the germline V gene. The CDR3 is 14 residues long. Trimming removed 3 bases at V and 0 bases at J, with 6 bases between. CDR3 sequence: CASSFRVSGNTIYF. The CDR3, as DNA: TGTGCCAGCAGTTTTCGAGTCTCTGGAAACACCATATATTTT.

This chain uses TRBV18 with TRBJ1-4, with TRBD1 as a possible D gene (6 bases). CDR1 KGHSH and CDR2 LQKENI come from the germline V gene. The CDR3 runs 14 residues. V shed 2 bases and J shed 8 bases, with 12 bases lying between them. The CDR3 DNA sequence: TGTGCCAGCTCACCAATTAACAGGGAGGAAAAACTGTTTTTT. This encodes CASSPINREEKLFF.

The chain has TRBV3-1 (or the pseudogene TRBV3-2) and TRBJ2-5; TRBD1 agrees at 9 bases. CDR3 size: 15 residues. Germline V gene lookup returns CDR1 LGHDT and CDR2 YNNKEL (reference sequence). Germline trimming cut 2 bases from V and 5 bases from J; bases unmatched to any gene: 6. CDR3 in DNA: TGTGCCAGCAGCCAACAGACAGGGGGTCCGGAGACCCAGTACTTC. Protein sequence: CASSQQTGGPETQYF.

The chain joins TRBV5-6 to TRBJ2-2; 7 bases fit TRBD1. The germline CDR1 and CDR2 sequences are SGHDT and YYEEEE. J gave up 7 bases and V 5 bases, and 8 bases lay outside the gene matches. This CDR3 region has 14 residues. DNA of the CDR3: TGTGCCAGCAGTAGGGGGCAAAATGGCGGGGAGCTGTTTTTT. Amino acid sequence: CASSRGQNGGELFF.

V gene TRBV25-1 combines with J gene TRBJ2-1; possible D gene TRBD1, 6 bases. Per germline, CDR1 MGHDK and CDR2 SYGVNS. Trimming cost V 11 bases and J 4 bases, with 15 bases left between them. CDR3 length: 13 residues. The CDR3 bases are TGTGCCGTCAGGGGATTCCTTTACAATGAGCAGTTCTTC. Amino acids: CAVRGFLYNEQFF.

This chain uses TRBV28 with TRBJ2-5; D uncertain. V was shortened by 5 bases and J by 3 bases, with 10 bases between the two germline ends. This CDR3 contains 13 residues. CDR1 is MDHEN and CDR2 is SYDVKM in the germline V gene. The CDR3 loop reads CASSPELKETQYF. In nucleotides, the CDR3 is TGTGCCAGCAGTCCCGAACTTAAAGAGACCCAGTACTTC.

V usage is TRBV5-1 and J usage is TRBJ1-2; 7 bases match TRBD1. The CDR3 has 13 residues. Germline CDR1 and CDR2: SGHRS and YFSETQ. Trimming cost V 4 bases and J 6 bases; bases outside gene matches: 6. CDR3 DNA: TGCGCCAGCAGCCCTGGACAGGTCAATGGCTACACCTTC. Its translation is CASSPGQVNGYTF.

V gene TRBV12-3 or TRBV12-4 combines with J gene TRBJ2-1; 10 positions match TRBD2. The CDR3 has 13 amino acids. V lost 3 bases and J lost 12; bases outside the gene matches: 5. CDR3 nucleotides: TGTGCCAGCAGTTTCACAGCGGGGGGGCGGCAGTTCTTC. Translating gives CASSFTAGGRQFF.

In nucleotides, the CDR3 is TGTGCCAGCAGCGCTCGGACTAGCGGGGGGTACAATGAGCAGTTCTTC. Encoded protein: CASSARTSGGYNEQFF. This rearrangement joins TRBV9 to TRBJ2-1; TRBD2 agrees at 14 bases. Germline V CDR1 and CDR2: SGDLS, YYNGEE. The CDR3 is made up of 16 amino acids. V was pared by 3 bases and J by 4 bases, with 3 bases of the junction left unmatched. The full variable domain, with the rest looked up from reference TRBV9 and TRBJ2-1, is DSGVTQTPKHLITATGQRVTLRCSPRSGDLSVYWYQQSLDQGLQFLIQYYNGEERAKGNILERFSAQQFPDLHSELNLSSLELGDSALYFCASSARTSGGYNEQFFGPGTRLTVL.

The J gene is TRBJ2-2, the V gene TRBV29-1, with a tentative D call TRBD2 (5 bases). Germline V CDR1 and CDR2: SQVTM, ANQGSEA. The CDR3 covers 14 residues. The ends were cut back, 0 bases at V and 3 bases at J, with 8 bases in the middle. CDR3 coding DNA: TGCAGCGTTGAAGATCACGGGGACACCGGGGAGCTGTTTTTT. It codes for CSVEDHGDTGELFF.

The chain recombines TRBV4-1 with TRBJ2-3, with D perhaps matching TRBD2 (5 bases). Trimming took 4 bases from V and 0 from J, leaving 11 bases between them. This CDR3 is 15 amino acids long. Germline V gene sequence: CDR1 MGHRA, CDR2 YSYEKL. CDR3 residues: CASSLGLASTDTQYF. Written as DNA, the CDR3 is TGCGCCAGCAGCCTTGGACTGGCTAGCACAGATACGCAGTATTTT.

V usage is TRBV5-4 and J usage is TRBJ2-3; 10 positions agree with TRBD1. With V trimmed by 0 bases and J by 6 bases, 10 bases remained unmatched. Germline CDR1 is SGHNT and CDR2 is YYREEE (reference sequence). This CDR3 has 17 residues. The CDR3 DNA reads as TGTGCCAGCAGCTTGGGCCAGGGACAGGGGTCTTTGGATACGCAGTATTTT. It codes for CASSLGQGQGSLDTQYF.

J is TRBJ1-2 and V is TRBV3-1 (or the pseudogene TRBV3-2); 8 bases map to TRBD1. The J segment lost 5 bases and the V segment lost 7 bases, leaving 9 bases of the junction unmatched. Per germline, CDR1 LGHDT and CDR2 YNNKEL (reference sequence). The CDR3 is 14 amino acids. The CDR3 sequence: CASTDGQGSYGYTF. The CDR3 DNA follows: TGTGCCAGCACCGATGGACAGGGTTCGTATGGCTACACCTTC.

The genes are TRBV28 and TRBJ2-3; 8 nucleotides line up with TRBD1. After removal of 8 bases from V and 1 base from J, the junction contained 8 bases not matched to a gene. The germline CDR1 and CDR2 sequences are MDHEN and SYDVKM. The CDR3 is made up of 15 amino acids. CDR3 DNA sequence: TGTGCCAGCGCCCACCCGACAGGGGGCACAGATACGCAGTATTTT. Protein product: CASAHPTGGTDTQYF.

The gene calls are TRBV30 and TRBJ1-1, with no clear D. This CDR3 region has 14 residues. Germline V lookup: CDR1 GTSNPN, CDR2 SVGIG (reference sequence). V gave up 5 bases and J gave up 3 bases, with 16 bases separating them. The CDR3 coding sequence is TGTGCCTGGGAGACAATTTCGAGGGACACTGAAGCTTTCTTT. The encoded protein is CAWETISRDTEAFF.

V is TRBV18 and J is TRBJ1-2; weak D call: TRBD1 (5 bases). Trimming stripped 4 bases from V and 3 bases from J, with 12 bases between. The germline gives CDR1 KGHSH, CDR2 LQKENI. CDR3 length: 14 residues. The CDR3 DNA reads TGTGCCAGCTCACGCGGGGCTAAGGACTATGGCTACACCTTC. Translation gives CASSRGAKDYGYTF. Looking up the rest from reference TRBV18 and TRBJ1-2 gives the full variable domain: NAGVMQNPRHLVRRRGQEARLRCSPMKGHSHVYWYRQLPEEGLKFMVYLQKENIIDESGMPKERFSAEFPKEGPSILRIQQVVRGDSAAYFCASSRGAKDYGYTFGSGTRLTVV.

The chain links TRBV7-2 to TRBJ1-2; D is perhaps TRBD1 (6 bases). The CDR3 has 13 amino acids. Trimming cost V 3 bases and J 4 bases, with 9 bases left between them. Germline V gene data show CDR1 as SGHTA and CDR2 as FQGNSA. The chain's CDR3 is CASSFGGPYGYTF. As DNA, the CDR3 is TGTGCCAGCAGCTTTGGGGGCCCCTATGGCTACACCTTC.

CDR3 coding DNA: TGTGCCAGCAGTGGGTGGACAGGCGAAAAACTGTTTTTT. Translation gives CASSGWTGEKLFF. The chain recombines TRBV2 with TRBJ1-4; 7 nucleotides line up with TRBD1. This CDR3 has 13 residues. The ends lost 4 bases at V and 8 bases at J; junction bases unmatched: 4. Germline V lookup: CDR1 SNHLY, CDR2 FYNNEI.

The V call is TRBV30, the J call TRBJ1-5, with 10 bases fitting TRBD1. Germline CDR1 reads GTSNPN; CDR2 reads SVGIG (reference sequence). The CDR3 spans 14 residues. V was clipped by 1 base and J by 6 bases; unmatched bases: 3. Here the CDR3 reads CAWSAGQGSQPQHF. DNA of the CDR3: TGTGCCTGGAGTGCGGGACAGGGGAGTCAGCCCCAGCATTTT.